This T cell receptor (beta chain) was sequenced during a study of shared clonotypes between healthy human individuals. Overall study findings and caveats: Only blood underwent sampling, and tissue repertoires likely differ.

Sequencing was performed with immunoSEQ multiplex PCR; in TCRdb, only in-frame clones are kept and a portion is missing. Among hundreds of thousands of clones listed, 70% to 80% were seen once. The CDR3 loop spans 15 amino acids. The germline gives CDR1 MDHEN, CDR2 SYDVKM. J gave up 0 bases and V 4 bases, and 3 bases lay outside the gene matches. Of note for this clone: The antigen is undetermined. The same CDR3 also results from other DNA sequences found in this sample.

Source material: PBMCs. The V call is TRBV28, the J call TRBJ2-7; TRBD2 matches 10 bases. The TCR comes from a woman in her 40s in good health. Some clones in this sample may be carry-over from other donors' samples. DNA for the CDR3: TGTGCCAGCAGTTCACTAGCGGGGAGCTCCTACGAGCAGTACTTC. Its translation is CASSSLAGSSYEQYF.